These 29 T cell receptor beta chains were all obtained from the same sample, sequenced in a study of blood T cell repertoires in COVID-19. Clones were sequenced by immunoSEQ multiplex PCR, and TCRdb holds only the in-frame ones, with some missing. The sample lists some 160,000 clones; 83% were seen once. Sequenced sample: peripheral blood. These receptors all stem from a human donor in a cohort sampled during active COVID-19.

V and J are TRBV11-2 and TRBJ1-4; the D gene is possibly TRBD1 (6 bases). V was trimmed by 1 base and J by 7 bases, leaving 16 bases between them. The V gene's germline CDR1 is SGHAT and CDR2 FQNNGV. This CDR3 has 16 amino acids. This CDR3 reads CASSLGGTGRGEKLFF. CDR3 DNA sequence: TGTGCCAGCAGCTTAGGGGGAACAGGGCGAGGTGAAAAACTGTTTTTT.

This clone was observed a handful of times. The J gene is TRBJ1-4, the V gene TRBV7-3; D is unresolved. CDR1 is SGHTA, CDR2 FQGTGA, per germline. Trimming pared 5 bases from V and 7 bases from J, leaving 5 bases between. This CDR3 spans 11 amino acids. The CDR3 loop is CASSSSEKLFF. CDR3 coding DNA: TGTGCCAGCAGCAGTAGTGAAAAACTGTTTTTT.

In this sample, this clone turned up a few times. The J gene is TRBJ2-7, the V gene TRBV6-2 or TRBV6-3, with TRBD1 matching over 8 bases. The trim removed 5 bases at V and 4 bases at J, leaving 10 bases unmatched. This CDR3 spans 15 amino acids. Germline-derived CDR1 and CDR2 are MNHEY and SVGEGT. CDR3 sequence reads: CASSHGQGTRYEQYF. In DNA form, the CDR3 reads TGTGCCAGCAGTCACGGACAGGGAACGAGATACGAGCAGTACTTC.

The chain employs TRBV12-3 or TRBV12-4 and TRBJ1-2; 9 bases line up with TRBD1. The CDR3 spans 13 residues. With V trimmed by 2 bases and J by 14 bases, 9 bases remained unmatched. The CDR3 coding sequence is TGTGCCAGCAGTTTATCCCCATCCGGGACAGGGACCTTC. Amino acids: CASSLSPSGTGTF.

The J gene is TRBJ2-7, the V gene TRBV15; the D gene is possibly TRBD1 (6 bases). Germline CDR1 LNHNV, CDR2 YYDKDF (reference sequence). V lost 0 bases and J 6 bases, leaving 9 bases between the germline ends. This CDR3 contains 13 residues. The CDR3 spells CATSRDVGGEQYF. The CDR3 nucleotides are TGTGCCACCAGCAGAGATGTAGGGGGCGAGCAGTACTTC.

The V gene is TRBV6-5, the J gene TRBJ2-7; possible D gene TRBD1, 6 bases. Deletions cut 0 bases from V and 3 bases from J, with 9 bases between. This CDR3 spans 14 amino acids. Germline lookup yields CDR1 MNHEY and CDR2 SVGAGI. CDR3 in DNA: TGTGCCAGCAGTTACTCGACAGGACGCTACGAGCAGTACTTC. Its protein product is CASSYSTGRYEQYF.

This chain links TRBV12-3 or TRBV12-4 with TRBJ2-3, with TRBD2 as a possible D gene (6 bases). Deletions cut 3 bases from V and 9 bases from J, with 10 bases between. This CDR3 region has 12 residues. The CDR3 DNA is TGTGCCAGCAGTTTTCGACTAGTAACGCAGTATTTT. This gives the protein CASSFRLVTQYF.

The rearrangement uses TRBV6-2 or TRBV6-3 and TRBJ2-1; possible D gene TRBD2, 5 bases. V shed 2 bases and J shed 5 bases, with 22 bases lying between them. This CDR3 is built from 18 residues. Per the germline V gene, CDR1 is MNHEY and CDR2 is SVGEGT. Written as DNA, the CDR3 is TGTGCCAGCAGTTACGGGTATTCTGGACGGAGGAAGGACAATGAGCAGTTCTTC. Its protein is CASSYGYSGRRKDNEQFF.

The rearrangement joins TRBV6-5 to TRBJ2-7, with D possibly being TRBD1 (7 bases). V was pared by 0 bases and J by 2 bases, with 14 bases between. Germline CDR1 reads MNHEY; CDR2 reads SVGAGI. The CDR3 contains 16 residues. For the CDR3, the DNA is TGTGCCAGCAGTTACTCGTCAGGGGGACTTACCTACGAGCAGTACTTC. Amino acid sequence: CASSYSSGGLTYEQYF.

Here the CDR3 DNA reads TGTGCCAGCAGCCCCGGGACTAGCGGGAGCCTCGGGGCCAACGTCCTGACTTTC. It codes for CASSPGTSGSLGANVLTF. The gene calls are TRBV7-9 and TRBJ2-6, with 14 bases matching TRBD2. The CDR3 length is 18 residues. CDR1 is SEHNR and CDR2 is FQNEAQ in the germline V gene (reference sequence). V lost 5 bases to trimming and J lost 4 bases; unmatched junction nucleotides: 7.

The rearrangement uses TRBV7-3 and TRBJ2-5, with 10 bases that match TRBD2. Trimming cost V 2 bases and J 3 bases; bases outside gene matches: 6. The germline gives CDR1 SGHTA, CDR2 FQGTGA. This CDR3 spans 16 amino acids. The DNA of the CDR3 is TGTGCCAGCAGCTTACTTCCGGGACTAGCGAAAGAGACCCAGTACTTC. Its protein product is CASSLLPGLAKETQYF.

The table lists this clone with a count of one. V and J are TRBV27 and TRBJ2-7, with 9 nucleotides matching TRBD1. CDR1 and CDR2 from the germline V gene are MNHEY and SMNVEV (reference sequence). This CDR3 is 16 amino acids long. V lost 6 bases, J lost 1 base, and 10 bases stayed unmatched. Here the CDR3 reads CASRRPGQGLSYEQYF. The CDR3 nucleotides are TGTGCCAGCAGGCGCCCCGGACAGGGGTTATCCTACGAGCAGTACTTC.

This clone was observed once. One junction end does not reproduce the germline sequence, and a read error may be involved. The chain is built from TRBV11-2 and TRBJ2-7; TRBD1 aligns across 9 bases. The germline CDR1 and CDR2 sequences are SGHAT and FQNNGV. This CDR3 has 13 residues. The CDR3: CASIRTGDRVGRF. In DNA, the CDR3 is TGTGCCAGCATCCGAACTGGGGACAGGGTAGGGAGGTTC.

V and J are TRBV19 and TRBJ2-7; D gene ambiguous. This CDR3 is built from 13 residues. The germline V and J ends were trimmed by 7 bases and 3 bases, with 13 bases remaining between them. Germline V gene data show CDR1 as LNHDA and CDR2 as SQIVND (reference sequence). The CDR3 nucleotides read TGTGCCAGTACCCTGACTGACGGCTACGAGCAGTACTTC. This translates into CASTLTDGYEQYF. The whole variable domain, remainder taken from reference TRBV19 and TRBJ2-7, is DGGITQSPKYLFRKEGQNVTLSCEQNLNHDAMYWYRQDPGQGLRLIYYSQIVNDFQKGDIAEGYSVSREKKESFPLTVTSAQKNPTAFYLCASTLTDGYEQYFGPGTRLTVT.

The rearrangement uses TRBV7-2 and TRBJ2-1; 9 nucleotides align to TRBD2. The CDR3 covers 16 residues. Per the germline V gene, CDR1 is SGHTA and CDR2 is FQGNSA. J was trimmed by 8 bases and V by 5 bases; bases with no gene match: 13. DNA for the CDR3: TGTGCCAGCAGCCCCCGAATTAGCGGGAGTTCCGATGAGCAGTTCTTC. Translation: CASSPRISGSSDEQFF.

The chain uses TRBV24-1 and TRBJ2-1; D remains unclear. Germline-derived CDR1 and CDR2 are KGHDR and SFDVKD. The CDR3 sequence is 14 residues long. Trimming stripped 7 bases from V and 8 bases from J, with 17 bases between. The CDR3 protein is CATSSVRVIDEQFF. CDR3 coding DNA: TGTGCCACCAGCTCCGTACGAGTCATCGATGAGCAGTTCTTC.

The chain links TRBV10-2 to TRBJ2-1, with D maybe TRBD2 (6 bases). Trimming stripped 6 bases from V and 6 bases from J, with 21 bases between. Germline V gene lookup returns CDR1 WSHSY and CDR2 SAAADI. CDR3 length equals 16 residues. The CDR3 region has the DNA TGCGCCAGCAGAGTAGACGGGGCCAGCGGGCCCAATGAGCAGTTCTTC. Translating gives CASRVDGASGPNEQFF.

The chain couples TRBV3-1 (or the pseudogene TRBV3-2) to TRBJ2-6, with D unclear. This CDR3 region has 19 residues. V was shortened by 0 bases and J by 0 bases, with 15 bases between the two germline ends. Germline loops: CDR1 LGHDT, CDR2 YNNKEL (reference sequence). The CDR3 sequence: CASSQDRRHVSSGANVLTF. The CDR3 nucleotides read TGTGCCAGCAGCCAAGATCGCAGGCACGTTAGCTCTGGGGCCAACGTCCTGACTTTC.

V usage is TRBV6-5 and J usage is TRBJ2-7; D is unresolved. This CDR3 region has 12 residues. V lost 6 bases to trimming and J lost 3 bases, with 9 bases between them. Germline lookup yields CDR1 MNHEY and CDR2 SVGAGI. In nucleotides, the CDR3 is TGTGCCAGCAGCAATGAGGACTACGAGCAGTACTTC. It translates to CASSNEDYEQYF.

The gene calls are TRBV6-4 and TRBJ2-7; TRBD2 matches at 10 bases. Per germline, CDR1 MRHNA and CDR2 SNTAGT. The CDR3 loop spans 17 amino acids. Trimming cost V 6 bases and J 2 bases; bases outside gene matches: 13. CDR3 DNA sequence: TGTGCCAGCAGACCGGGACTAGCGTTGTTCCGCGCCTACGAGCAGTACTTC. It yields the protein CASRPGLALFRAYEQYF.

The rearrangement uses TRBV18 and TRBJ1-2; possibly TRBD1 for D (6 bases). Per the germline V gene, CDR1 is KGHSH and CDR2 is LQKENI. Trimming cost V 3 bases and J 8 bases, with 16 bases left between them. The CDR3 loop spans 14 amino acids. Written as DNA, the CDR3 is TGTGCCAGCTCACCCCCCAAGGGAGGGGGGGGCTACACCTTC. Its translation is CASSPPKGGGGYTF.

The gene calls are TRBV4-3 and TRBJ2-2; 11 bases agree with TRBD2. The CDR3 totals 17 residues. Germline CDR1 reads LGHNA; CDR2 reads YSLEER. The V segment lost 4 bases and the J segment 5 bases; nucleotides outside the gene matches: 9. DNA of the CDR3: TGCGCCAGCAGCCGAGGCGGTAGCGGGAGGGGGACCGGGGAGCTGTTTTTT. Its protein is CASSRGGSGRGTGELFF.

The chain joins TRBV5-1 to TRBJ1-2; D is unresolved. Germline V gene sequence: CDR1 SGHRS, CDR2 YFSETQ. The CDR3 contains 15 residues. V lost 0 bases to trimming and J lost 2 bases, with 11 bases between them. The CDR3 protein is CASSLDSVSNYGYTF. The CDR3 nucleotides are TGCGCCAGCAGCTTGGACTCGGTCTCAAACTATGGCTACACCTTC.

This sequence joins TRBV7-9 and TRBJ2-3, with D unresolved. Trimming left V 6 bases short and J 7 bases short, with 14 bases between. CDR1 SEHNR and CDR2 FQNEAQ come from the germline V gene (reference sequence). The CDR3 contains 13 residues. CDR3 sequence: CASRGEGDYTQYF. The CDR3 DNA follows: TGTGCCAGCAGAGGCGAAGGAGACTATACGCAGTATTTT.

This clone was observed a single time. The chain uses TRBV18 and TRBJ1-3; TRBD1 aligns across 10 bases. J was trimmed by 4 bases and V by 4 bases; bases with no gene match: 4. The germline CDR1 and CDR2 sequences are KGHSH and LQKENI. The CDR3 length is 15 residues. This chain's CDR3 is CASSRGTGDGNTIYF. The CDR3 coding sequence is TGTGCCAGCTCACGGGGGACAGGGGACGGAAACACCATATATTTT.

A single count supports this clone. This chain uses TRBV7-3 with TRBJ2-1; D might be TRBD2 (6 bases). Germline CDR1 SGHTA, CDR2 FQGTGA. The V and J ends lost 7 bases and 9 bases respectively, with 16 bases between them. The CDR3 has 13 amino acids. The CDR3 sequence: CASTQSGSGEQFF. CDR3 coding DNA: TGTGCCAGCACCCAAAGCGGGTCTGGTGAGCAGTTCTTC.

This chain connects TRBV6-5 to TRBJ2-7, with 7 bases aligning to TRBD2. Germline assignment: CDR1 MNHEY and CDR2 SVGAGI. The CDR3 runs 13 residues. Trimming took 5 bases from V and 0 from J; bases not matched to a gene: 1. Here the CDR3 reads CASSRTSSYEQYF. The CDR3 nucleotides are TGTGCCAGCAGTAGGACTAGCTCCTACGAGCAGTACTTC.

The chain recombines TRBV6-2 or TRBV6-3 with TRBJ1-5, with 8 nucleotides matching TRBD1. CDR1 is MNHEY and CDR2 is SVGEGT in the germline V gene. The CDR3 runs to 15 residues. Germline trimming cut 5 bases from V and 0 bases from J; bases unmatched to any gene: 3. CDR3 in DNA: TGTGCCAGCAGTCGGACAGGGAGTAGCAATCAGCCCCAGCATTTT. The encoded protein is CASSRTGSSNQPQHF.

This chain connects TRBV7-6 to TRBJ2-1; 10 bases are a match to TRBD2. Looked up from germline, CDR1 is SGHVS and CDR2 is FNYEAQ. The CDR3 runs to 16 residues. Trimming at V came to 5 bases and at J to 6 bases, leaving 10 bases not matched to a gene. In DNA form, the CDR3 reads TGTGCCAGCAGCCTGAGGAGCGGGAGGGGGGGCAATGAGCAGTTCTTC. Protein sequence: CASSLRSGRGGNEQFF. The variable domain in full, completed from reference TRBV7-6 and TRBJ2-1, reads GAGVSQSPRYKVTKRGQDVALRCDPISGHVSLYWYRQALGQGPEFLTYFNYEAQQDKSGLPNDRFSAERPEGSISTLTIQRTEQRDSAMYRCASSLRSGRGGNEQFFGPGTRLTVL.